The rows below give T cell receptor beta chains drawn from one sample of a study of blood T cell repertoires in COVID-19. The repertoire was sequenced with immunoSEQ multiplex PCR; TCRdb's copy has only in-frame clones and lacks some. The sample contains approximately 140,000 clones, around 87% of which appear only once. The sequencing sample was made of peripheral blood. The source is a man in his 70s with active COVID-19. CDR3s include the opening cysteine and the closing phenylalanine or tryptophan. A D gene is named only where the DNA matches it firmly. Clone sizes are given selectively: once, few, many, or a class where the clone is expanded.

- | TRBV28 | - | CASTTPQGSYNEQFF
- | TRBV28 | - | CASSLTTGTPETQYF
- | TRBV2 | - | CASRQGLAKNIQYF
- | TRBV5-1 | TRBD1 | CASSSEQGWETQYF
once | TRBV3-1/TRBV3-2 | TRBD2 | CASSPLAGVGTDTQYF
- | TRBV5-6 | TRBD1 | CASSSQGPLAKNIQYF
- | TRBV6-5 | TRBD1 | CASSYGGTGKNIQYF
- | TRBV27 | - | CASSLQGGNTEAFF
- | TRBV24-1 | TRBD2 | CATSDLQRDINEQFF
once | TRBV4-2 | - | CASSVGEGYTF
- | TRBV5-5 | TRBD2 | CASSLSGSYNEQFF
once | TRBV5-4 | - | CASSLQGPGGNTIYF
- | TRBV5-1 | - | CASSPEAGTNTEAFF
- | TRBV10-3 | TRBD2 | CAISDSLAGAPDTQYF
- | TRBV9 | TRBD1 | CASSARDREGSDTIYF
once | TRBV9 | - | CASSDSLFGYTF
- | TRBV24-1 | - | CATSEFTGTDTQYF
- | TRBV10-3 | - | CAISESTRQPQHF
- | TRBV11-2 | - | CASSGVAKNIQYF
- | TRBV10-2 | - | CASSGGVNTEAFF
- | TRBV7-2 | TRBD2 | CASSLFAGGYEQYF
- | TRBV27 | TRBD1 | CASSSTGQGVGSNQPQHF
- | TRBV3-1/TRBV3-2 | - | CASSFRGTGELFF
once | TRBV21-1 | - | CASSKGGEGNSPLHF
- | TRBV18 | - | CASSPLAASTDTQYF
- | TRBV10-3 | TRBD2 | CAISESSGRAFNEQFF
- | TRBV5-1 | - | CASSLLTKDTQYF
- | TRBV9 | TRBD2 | CASRAPGGRGPYEQYF
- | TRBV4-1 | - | CASSQGLGHIPDEQYF
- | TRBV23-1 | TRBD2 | CASSQSRGTSGPSSYNEQFF
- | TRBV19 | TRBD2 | CASSIQASGSKWADTQYF
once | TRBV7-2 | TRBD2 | CASSPGLAGTGELFF
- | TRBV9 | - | CASSRNTGNEQFF
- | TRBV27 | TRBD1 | CASSFRDRPSYEQYF
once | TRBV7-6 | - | CASSSISSGANVLTF
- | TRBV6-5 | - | CASSPRVAGTDTQYF
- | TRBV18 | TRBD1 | CASSSRDRGDTQYF
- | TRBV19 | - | CASSISPDMAEAFF
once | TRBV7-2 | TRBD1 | CASSRPGQGVNEQYF
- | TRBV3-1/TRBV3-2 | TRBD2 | CASSRPKARLAGAEQFF